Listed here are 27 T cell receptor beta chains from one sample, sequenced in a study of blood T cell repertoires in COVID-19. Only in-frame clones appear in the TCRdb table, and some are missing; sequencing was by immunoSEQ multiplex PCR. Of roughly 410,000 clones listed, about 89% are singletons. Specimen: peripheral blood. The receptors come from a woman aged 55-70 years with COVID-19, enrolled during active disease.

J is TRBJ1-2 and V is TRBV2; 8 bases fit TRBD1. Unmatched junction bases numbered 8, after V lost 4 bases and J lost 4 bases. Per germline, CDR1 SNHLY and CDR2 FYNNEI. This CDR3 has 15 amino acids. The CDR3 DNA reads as TGTGCCAGCAGTGTTACGACAGGGGCCGTCTATGGCTACACCTTC. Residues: CASSVTTGAVYGYTF.

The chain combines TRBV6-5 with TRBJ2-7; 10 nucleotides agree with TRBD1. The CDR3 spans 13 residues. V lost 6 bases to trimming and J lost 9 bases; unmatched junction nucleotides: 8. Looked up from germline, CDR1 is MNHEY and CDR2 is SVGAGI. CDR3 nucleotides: TGTGCCAGCAGCCCCCCCGGGACAGGGGCGCAGTACTTC. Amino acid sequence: CASSPPGTGAQYF.

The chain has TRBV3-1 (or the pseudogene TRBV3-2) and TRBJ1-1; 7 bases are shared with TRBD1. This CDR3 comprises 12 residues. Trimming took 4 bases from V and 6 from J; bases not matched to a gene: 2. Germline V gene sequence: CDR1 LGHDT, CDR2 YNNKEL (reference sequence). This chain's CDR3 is CASSRRGAEAFF. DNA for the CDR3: TGTGCCAGCAGCCGCAGGGGGGCTGAAGCTTTCTTT.

This chain's CDR3 is CASSLSRRGIAETQYF. CDR3 DNA: TGTGCCAGCAGCCTCAGCAGGCGGGGGATCGCCGAGACCCAGTACTTC. The chain employs TRBV11-3 and TRBJ2-5; 7 bases fit TRBD2. CDR1 and CDR2 from the germline V gene are SGHNT and YENEEA. CDR3 length: 16 amino acids. Unmatched junction bases numbered 14, after V lost 5 bases and J lost 5 bases.

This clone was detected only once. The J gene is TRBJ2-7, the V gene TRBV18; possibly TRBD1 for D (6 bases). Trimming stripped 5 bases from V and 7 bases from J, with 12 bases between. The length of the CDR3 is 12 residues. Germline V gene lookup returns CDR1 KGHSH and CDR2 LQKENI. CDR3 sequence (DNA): TGTGCCAGCTCAAAAACAGGGATAGAGCAGTACTTC. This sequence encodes CASSKTGIEQYF.

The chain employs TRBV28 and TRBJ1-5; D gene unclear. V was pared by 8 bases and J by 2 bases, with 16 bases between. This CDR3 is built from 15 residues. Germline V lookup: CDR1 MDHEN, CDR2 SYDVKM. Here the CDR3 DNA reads TGTGCCAGCGCCTCGGGAGTCCATCGCAATCAGCCCCAGCATTTT. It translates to CASASGVHRNQPQHF.

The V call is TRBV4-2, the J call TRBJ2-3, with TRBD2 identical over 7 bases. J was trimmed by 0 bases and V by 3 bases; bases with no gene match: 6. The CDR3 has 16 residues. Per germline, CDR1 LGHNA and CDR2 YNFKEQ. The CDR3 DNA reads TGTGCCAGCAGCCAGGAGAGCGGGATTAGCACAGATACGCAGTATTTT. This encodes CASSQESGISTDTQYF.

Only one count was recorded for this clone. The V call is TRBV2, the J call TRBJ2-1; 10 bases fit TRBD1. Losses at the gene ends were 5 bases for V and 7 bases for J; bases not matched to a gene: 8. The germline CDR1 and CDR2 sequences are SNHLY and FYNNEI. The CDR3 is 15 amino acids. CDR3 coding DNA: TGTGCCAGCAGTCCGACAGGGGGCGTGTGGAATGAGCAGTTCTTC. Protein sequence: CASSPTGGVWNEQFF. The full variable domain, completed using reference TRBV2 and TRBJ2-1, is EPEVTQTPSHQVTQMGQEVILRCVPISNHLYFYWYRQILGQKVEFLVSFYNNEISEKSEIFDDQFSVERPDGSNFTLKIRSTKLEDSAMYFCASSPTGGVWNEQFFGPGTRLTVL.

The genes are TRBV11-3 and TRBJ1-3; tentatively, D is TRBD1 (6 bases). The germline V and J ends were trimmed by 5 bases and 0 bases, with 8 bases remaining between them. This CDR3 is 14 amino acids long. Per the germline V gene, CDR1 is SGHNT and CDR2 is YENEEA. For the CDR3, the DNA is TGTGCCAGCAGCCTGGGACACTCTGGAAACACCATATATTTT. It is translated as CASSLGHSGNTIYF.

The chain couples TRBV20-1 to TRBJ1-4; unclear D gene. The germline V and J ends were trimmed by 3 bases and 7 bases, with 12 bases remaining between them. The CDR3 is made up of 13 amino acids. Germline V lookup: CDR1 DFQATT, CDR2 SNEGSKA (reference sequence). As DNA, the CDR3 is TGCAGTGCTAGTCGTGGTCCCGGTGAAAAACTGTTTTTT. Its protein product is CSASRGPGEKLFF.

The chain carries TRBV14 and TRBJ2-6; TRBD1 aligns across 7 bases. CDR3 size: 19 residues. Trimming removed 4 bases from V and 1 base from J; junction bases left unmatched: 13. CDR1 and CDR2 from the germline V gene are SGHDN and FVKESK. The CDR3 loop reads CASSPRTGQRWSGANVLTF. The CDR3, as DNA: TGTGCCAGCAGCCCTAGGACGGGACAGCGATGGTCTGGGGCCAACGTCCTGACTTTC.

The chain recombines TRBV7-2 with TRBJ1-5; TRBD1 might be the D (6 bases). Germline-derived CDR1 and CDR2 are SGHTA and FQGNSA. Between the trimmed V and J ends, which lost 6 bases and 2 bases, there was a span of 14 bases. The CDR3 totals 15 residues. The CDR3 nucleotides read TGTGCCAGCAGTTTAACCCCAGGGGGCAATCAGCCCCAGCATTTT. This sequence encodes CASSLTPGGNQPQHF.

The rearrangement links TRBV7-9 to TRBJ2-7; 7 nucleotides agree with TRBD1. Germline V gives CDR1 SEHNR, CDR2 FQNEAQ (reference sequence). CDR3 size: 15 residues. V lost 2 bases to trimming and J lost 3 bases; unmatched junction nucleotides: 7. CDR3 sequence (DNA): TGTGCCAGCAGCTTAACCGGGACAGCGAACTACGAGCAGTACTTC. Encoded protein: CASSLTGTANYEQYF.

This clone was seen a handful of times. The CDR3 DNA sequence: TGTGCCAGTGACTCCGGGACAGGGTTCTCCGGGGAGCTGTTTTTT. Translating it yields CASDSGTGFSGELFF. This chain joins TRBV19 and TRBJ2-2, with 9 positions matching TRBD1. V gave up 8 bases and J gave up 6 bases; unmatched junction bases: 10. Germline V lookup: CDR1 LNHDA, CDR2 SQIVND (reference sequence). The CDR3 length is 15 residues.

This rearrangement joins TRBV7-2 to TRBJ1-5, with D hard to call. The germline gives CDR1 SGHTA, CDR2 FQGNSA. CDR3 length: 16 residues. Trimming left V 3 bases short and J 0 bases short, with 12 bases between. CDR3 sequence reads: CASSFLPSYSNQPQHF. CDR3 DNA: TGTGCCAGCAGCTTCCTCCCGAGTTATAGCAATCAGCCCCAGCATTTT.

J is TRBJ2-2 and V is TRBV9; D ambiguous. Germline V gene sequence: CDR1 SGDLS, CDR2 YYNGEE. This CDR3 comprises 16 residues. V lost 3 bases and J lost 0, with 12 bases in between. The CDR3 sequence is CASSEPRPPNTGELFF. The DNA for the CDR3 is TGTGCCAGCAGCGAGCCTAGGCCACCGAACACCGGGGAGCTGTTTTTT.

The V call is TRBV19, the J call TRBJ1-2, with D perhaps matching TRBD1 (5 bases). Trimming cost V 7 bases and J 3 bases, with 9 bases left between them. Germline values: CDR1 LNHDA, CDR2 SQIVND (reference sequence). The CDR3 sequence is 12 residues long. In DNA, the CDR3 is TGTGCCAGTACATCGGGGGACTATGGCTACACCTTC. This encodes CASTSGDYGYTF.

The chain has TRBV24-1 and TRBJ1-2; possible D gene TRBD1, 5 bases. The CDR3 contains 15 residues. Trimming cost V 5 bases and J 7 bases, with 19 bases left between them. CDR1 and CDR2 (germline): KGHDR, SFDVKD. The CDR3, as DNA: TGTGCCACCAGTGGTCCAGAAGAAGGGGCTTTTGGCTACACCTTC. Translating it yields CATSGPEEGAFGYTF.

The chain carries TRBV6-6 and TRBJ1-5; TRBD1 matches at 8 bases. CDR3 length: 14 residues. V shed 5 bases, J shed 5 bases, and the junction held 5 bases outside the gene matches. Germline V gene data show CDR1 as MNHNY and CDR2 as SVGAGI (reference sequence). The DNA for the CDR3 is TGTGCCAGCAGTACCGGGACAGGAGATCAGCCCCAGCATTTT. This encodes CASSTGTGDQPQHF.

In nucleotides, the CDR3 is TGTGCCAGCAGCCCCTTGGACAGGGGGCCCACTAACTCTGGAAACACCATATATTTT. This codes for CASSPLDRGPTNSGNTIYF. The rearrangement joins TRBV5-6 to TRBJ1-3; 11 bases align to TRBD1. Per germline, CDR1 SGHDT and CDR2 YYEEEE. This CDR3 comprises 19 residues. The V and J ends lost 4 bases and 0 bases, in that order; junction bases with no gene match: 12.

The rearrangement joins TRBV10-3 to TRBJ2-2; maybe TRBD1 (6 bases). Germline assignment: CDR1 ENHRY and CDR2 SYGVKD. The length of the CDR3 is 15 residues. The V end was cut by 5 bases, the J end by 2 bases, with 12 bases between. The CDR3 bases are TGTGCCATCAGTCGACAGGCAACAAACACCGGGGAGCTGTTTTTT. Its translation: CAISRQATNTGELFF.

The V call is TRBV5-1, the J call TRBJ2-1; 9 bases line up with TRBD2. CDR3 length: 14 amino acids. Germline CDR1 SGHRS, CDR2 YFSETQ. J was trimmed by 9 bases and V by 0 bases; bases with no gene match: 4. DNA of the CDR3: TGCGCCAGCAGCTTGGGACTAGCGGCCCTTGAGCAGTTCTTC. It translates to CASSLGLAALEQFF.

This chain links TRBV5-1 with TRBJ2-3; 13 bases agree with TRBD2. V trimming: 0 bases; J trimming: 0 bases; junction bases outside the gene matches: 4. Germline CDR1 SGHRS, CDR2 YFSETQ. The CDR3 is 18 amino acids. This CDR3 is CASSLELAGGHSTDTQYF. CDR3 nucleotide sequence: TGCGCCAGCAGCTTGGAACTAGCGGGGGGGCATAGCACAGATACGCAGTATTTT.

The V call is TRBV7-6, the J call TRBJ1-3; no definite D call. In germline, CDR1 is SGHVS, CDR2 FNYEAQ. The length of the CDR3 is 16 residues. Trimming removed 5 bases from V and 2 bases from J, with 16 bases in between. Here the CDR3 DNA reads TGTGCCAGCAGCCCCCGCTTAGGAGGAGCTGGAAACACCATATATTTT. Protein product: CASSPRLGGAGNTIYF.

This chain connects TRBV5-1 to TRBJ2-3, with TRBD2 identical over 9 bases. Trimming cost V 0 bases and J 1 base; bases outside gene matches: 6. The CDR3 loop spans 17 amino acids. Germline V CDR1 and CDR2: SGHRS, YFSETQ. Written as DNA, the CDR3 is TGCGCCAGCAGCTTGGCGGTTAGACTAGCGGGCACAGATACGCAGTATTTT. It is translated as CASSLAVRLAGTDTQYF.

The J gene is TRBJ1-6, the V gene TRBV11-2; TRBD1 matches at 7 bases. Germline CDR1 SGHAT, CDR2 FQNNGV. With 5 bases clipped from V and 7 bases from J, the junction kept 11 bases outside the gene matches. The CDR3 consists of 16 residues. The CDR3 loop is CASSQQGRSTNSPLHF. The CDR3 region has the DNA TGTGCCAGCAGCCAACAGGGGAGAAGTACCAATTCACCCCTCCACTTT.

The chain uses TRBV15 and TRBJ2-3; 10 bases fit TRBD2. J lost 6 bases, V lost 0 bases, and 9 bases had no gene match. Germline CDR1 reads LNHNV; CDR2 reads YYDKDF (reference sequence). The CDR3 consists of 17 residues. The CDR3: CATSRDGQRGGLDTQYF. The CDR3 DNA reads TGTGCCACCAGCAGAGATGGCCAGCGGGGGGGCTTGGATACGCAGTATTTT. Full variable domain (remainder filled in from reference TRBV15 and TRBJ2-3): DAMVIQNPRYQVTQFGKPVTLSCSQTLNHNVMYWYQQKSSQAPKLLFHYYDKDFNNEADTPDNFQSRRPNTSFCFLDIRSPGLGDTAMYLCATSRDGQRGGLDTQYFGPGTRLTVL.